A selection of T cell receptor beta chains follows, all from one sample in a study of blood T cells in healthy people across ages. TCRdb re-called the 5' RACE reads through MiXCR, storing one row per CDR3 protein. This table holds around 700,000 distinct CDR3 sequences, approximately 25% found once. This sample also belongs to another study, concerning T cells of mothers and their children.

Sequencing input: blood. These receptors were obtained from a boy between 10 and 17 years old in good health. CDR3s include the opening cysteine and the closing phenylalanine or tryptophan. Fields, in order: D gene, clone size, J gene, CDR3 length, V gene, CDR3 DNA, CDR3 protein. The D gene is left open where the match is weak. Some rows mark clone size as missing; the rest say once, few, many or name a class of expanded clone.

D: -
size: -
J: TRBJ2-1
length: 9
V: TRBV6-5
DNA: TGTGCCAGTGGTATGGAGCAGTTCTTC
CDR3: CASGMEQFF

D: TRBD1
size: -
J: TRBJ2-7
length: 15
V: TRBV10-3
DNA: TGTGCCATCAGCCCGGGGACAGGGGTGTCGTACGAGCAGTACTTC
CDR3: CAISPGTGVSYEQYF

D: TRBD1
size: -
J: TRBJ1-1
length: 15
V: TRBV6-2/TRBV6-3
DNA: TGTGCCAGCCAAGCGGAGGGGGCTTTAAGTACTGAAGCTTTCTTT
CDR3: CASQAEGALSTEAFF

D: -
size: -
J: TRBJ2-3
length: 17
V: TRBV2
DNA: TGTGCCAGCAGTGAACTGGTTGAAGCGGCCCCCGGGAATACGCAGTATTTT
CDR3: CASSELVEAAPGNTQYF

D: -
size: -
J: TRBJ1-1
length: 13
V: TRBV6-6
DNA: TGTGCCAGCAAACCCGGTCGGGACACTGAAGCTTTCTTT
CDR3: CASKPGRDTEAFF

D: -
size: -
J: TRBJ1-4
length: 15
V: TRBV29-1
DNA: TGCAGCGTTGAAGACGCGGGGGCAACTAATGAAAAACTGTTTTTT
CDR3: CSVEDAGATNEKLFF

D: -
size: -
J: TRBJ2-1
length: 16
V: TRBV4-1
DNA: TGCGCCAGCAGCCAAGATAGTACTAATGCGTACAATGAGCAGTTCTTC
CDR3: CASSQDSTNAYNEQFF

D: -
size: -
J: TRBJ2-7
length: 14
V: TRBV14
DNA: TGTGCCAGCAGCCAATTATACAACTCCTACGAGCAGTACTTC
CDR3: CASSQLYNSYEQYF

D: -
size: few
J: TRBJ2-2
length: 13
V: TRBV29-1
DNA: TGCAGCGTTGAGGCTCAGAACACCGGGGAGCTGTTTTTT
CDR3: CSVEAQNTGELFF

D: -
size: -
J: TRBJ1-2
length: 13
V: TRBV7-9
DNA: TGTGCCAGCAGCGACAGGTTTCGGGATGGCTACACCTTC
CDR3: CASSDRFRDGYTF

D: -
size: few
J: TRBJ2-1
length: 12
V: TRBV7-9
DNA: TGTGCCAGCAGCTTAACCTTGGATGAGCAGTTCTTC
CDR3: CASSLTLDEQFF

D: -
size: -
J: TRBJ2-7
length: 15
V: TRBV2
DNA: TGTGCCAGCAGCGCCCTCGGGTCTAGCTCCTACGAGCAGTACTTC
CDR3: CASSALGSSSYEQYF

D: TRBD2
size: few
J: TRBJ2-7
length: 14
V: TRBV29-1
DNA: TGCAGCGGTAGGACTAGCGGGAGTCCCTACGAGCAGTACTTC
CDR3: CSGRTSGSPYEQYF

D: TRBD2
size: few
J: TRBJ2-5
length: 14
V: TRBV29-1
DNA: TGCAGCGTTTCCAGCGGGGACGGTCAAGAGACCCAGTACTTC
CDR3: CSVSSGDGQETQYF